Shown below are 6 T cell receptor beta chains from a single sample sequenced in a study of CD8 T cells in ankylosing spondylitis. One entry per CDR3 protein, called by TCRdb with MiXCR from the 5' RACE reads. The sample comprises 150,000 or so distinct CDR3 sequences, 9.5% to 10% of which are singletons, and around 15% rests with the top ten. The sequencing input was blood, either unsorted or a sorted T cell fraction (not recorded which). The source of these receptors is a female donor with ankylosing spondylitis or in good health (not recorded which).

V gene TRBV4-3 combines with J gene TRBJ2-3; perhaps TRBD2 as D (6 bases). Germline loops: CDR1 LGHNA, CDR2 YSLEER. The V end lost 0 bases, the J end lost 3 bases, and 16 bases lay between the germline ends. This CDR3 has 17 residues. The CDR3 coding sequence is TGCGCCAGCAGCCAAGAATATGTGGGGGGAGAGACAGATACGCAGTATTTT. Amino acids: CASSQEYVGGETDTQYF.

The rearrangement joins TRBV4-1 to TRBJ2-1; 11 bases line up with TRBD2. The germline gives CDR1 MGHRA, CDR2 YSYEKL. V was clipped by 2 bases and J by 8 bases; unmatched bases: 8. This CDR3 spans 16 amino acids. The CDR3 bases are TGCGCCAGCAGCCAACATCTAGCGGGAGGTTTCGATGAGCAGTTCTTC. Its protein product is CASSQHLAGGFDEQFF.

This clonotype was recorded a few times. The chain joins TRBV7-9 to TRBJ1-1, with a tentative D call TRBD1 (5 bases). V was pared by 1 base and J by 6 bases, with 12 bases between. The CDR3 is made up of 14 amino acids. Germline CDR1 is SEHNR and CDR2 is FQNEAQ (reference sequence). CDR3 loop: CASSLVNPGPEAFF. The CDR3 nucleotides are TGTGCCAGCAGCTTAGTTAATCCGGGACCTGAAGCTTTCTTT. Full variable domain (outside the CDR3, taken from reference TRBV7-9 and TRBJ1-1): DTGVSQNPRHKITKRGQNVTFRCDPISEHNRLYWYRQTLGQGPEFLTYFQNEAQLEKSRLLSDRFSAERPKGSFSTLEIQRTEQGDSAMYLCASSLVNPGPEAFFGQGTRLTVV.

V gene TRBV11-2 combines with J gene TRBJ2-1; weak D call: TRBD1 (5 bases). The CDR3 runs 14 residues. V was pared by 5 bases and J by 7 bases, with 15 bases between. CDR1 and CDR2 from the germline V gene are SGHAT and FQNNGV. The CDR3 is CASSPVWGRNEQFF. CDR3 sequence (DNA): TGTGCCAGCAGCCCAGTTTGGGGCAGAAATGAGCAGTTCTTC.

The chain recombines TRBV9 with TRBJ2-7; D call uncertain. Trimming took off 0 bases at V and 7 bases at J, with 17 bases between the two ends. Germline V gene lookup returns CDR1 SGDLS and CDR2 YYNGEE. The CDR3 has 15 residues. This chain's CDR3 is CASSVGRDSLWEQYF. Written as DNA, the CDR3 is TGTGCCAGCAGCGTAGGGCGCGACTCCCTGTGGGAGCAGTACTTC.

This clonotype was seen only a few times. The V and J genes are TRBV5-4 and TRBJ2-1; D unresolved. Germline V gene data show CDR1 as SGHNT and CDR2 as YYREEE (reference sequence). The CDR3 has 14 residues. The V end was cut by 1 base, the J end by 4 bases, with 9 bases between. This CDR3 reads CASSLSERYNEQFF. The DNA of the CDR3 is TGTGCCAGCAGCTTGAGTGAGAGGTACAATGAGCAGTTCTTC. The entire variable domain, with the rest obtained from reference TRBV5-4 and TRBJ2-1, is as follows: ETGVTQSPTHLIKTRGQQVTLRCSSQSGHNTVSWYQQALGQGPQFIFQYYREEENGRGNFPPRFSGLQFPNYSSELNVNALELDDSALYLCASSLSERYNEQFFGPGTRLTVL.